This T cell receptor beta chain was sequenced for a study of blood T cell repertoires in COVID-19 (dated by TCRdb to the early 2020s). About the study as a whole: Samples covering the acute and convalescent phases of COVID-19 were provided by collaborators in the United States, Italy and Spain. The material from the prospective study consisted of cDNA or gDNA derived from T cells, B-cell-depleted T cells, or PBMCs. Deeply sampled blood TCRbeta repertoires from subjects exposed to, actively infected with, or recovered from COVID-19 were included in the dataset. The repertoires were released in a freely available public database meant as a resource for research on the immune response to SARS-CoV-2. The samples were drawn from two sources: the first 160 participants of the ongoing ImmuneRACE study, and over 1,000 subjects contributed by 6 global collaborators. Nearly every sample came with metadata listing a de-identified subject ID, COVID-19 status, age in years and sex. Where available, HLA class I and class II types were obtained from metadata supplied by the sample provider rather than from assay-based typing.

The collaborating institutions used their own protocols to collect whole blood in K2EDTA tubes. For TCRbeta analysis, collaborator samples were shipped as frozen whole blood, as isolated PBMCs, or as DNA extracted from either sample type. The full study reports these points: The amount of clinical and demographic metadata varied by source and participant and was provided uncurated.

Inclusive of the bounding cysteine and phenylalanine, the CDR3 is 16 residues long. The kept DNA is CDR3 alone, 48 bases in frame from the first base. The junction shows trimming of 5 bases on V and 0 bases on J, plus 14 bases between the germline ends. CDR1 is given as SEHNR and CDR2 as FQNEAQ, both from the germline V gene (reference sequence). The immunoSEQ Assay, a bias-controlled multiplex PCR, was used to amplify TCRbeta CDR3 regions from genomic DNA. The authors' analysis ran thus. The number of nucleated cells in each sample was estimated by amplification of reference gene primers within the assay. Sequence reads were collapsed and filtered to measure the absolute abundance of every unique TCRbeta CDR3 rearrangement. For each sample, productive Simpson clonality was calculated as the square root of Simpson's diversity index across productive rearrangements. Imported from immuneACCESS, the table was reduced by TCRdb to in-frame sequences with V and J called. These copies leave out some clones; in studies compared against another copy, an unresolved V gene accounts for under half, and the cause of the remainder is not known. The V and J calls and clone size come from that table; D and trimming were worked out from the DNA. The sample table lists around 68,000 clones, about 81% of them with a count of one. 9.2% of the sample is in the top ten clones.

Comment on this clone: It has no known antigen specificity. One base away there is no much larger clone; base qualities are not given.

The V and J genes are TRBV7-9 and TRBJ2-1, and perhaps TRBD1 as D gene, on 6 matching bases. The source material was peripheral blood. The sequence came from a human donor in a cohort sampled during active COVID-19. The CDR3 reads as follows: CASSLSQGSSYNEQFF. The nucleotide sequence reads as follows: TGTGCCAGCAGCCTTTCACAGGGTAGCTCCTACAATGAGCAGTTCTTC.